This is a list of T cell receptor beta chains from one sample in a study of T cell changes during pregnancy in multiple sclerosis. The table came from immunoSEQ multiplex PCR; TCRdb's copy has only in-frame clones and leaves some out. The profile shows some 50,000 clones, approximately 95% of them singletons. Sample: CD8+ T cells from peripheral blood mononuclear cells, taken in the first trimester of pregnancy. The source of these receptors is a female donor with multiple sclerosis, enrolled in a pregnancy study. The CDR3 runs from the conserved cysteine through the conserved F or W. The D gene is left open where the match is weak. Size is stated for part of the rows, as once, few or many counts, or as a class when the clone is expanded.

CDR3 protein,CDR3 DNA,CDR3 length,V gene,clone size,D gene,J gene
CASNLIRDRVSEQYF,TGTGCCAGCAACTTAATCCGGGACAGGGTCTCCGAGCAGTACTTC,15,TRBV5-6,once,TRBD1,TRBJ2-7
CASSQDPGVTLNTEAFF,TGTGCCAGCAGCCAAGATCCCGGGGTTACCCTGAACACTGAAGCTTTCTTT,17,TRBV4-2,.,.,TRBJ1-1
CASRNSSSYEQYF,TGTGCCAGCAGGAACTCGAGCTCCTACGAGCAGTACTTC,13,TRBV6-5,.,.,TRBJ2-7
CASSPLHSSYEQYF,TGTGCCAGCAGCCCCCTCCATAGCTCCTACGAGCAGTACTTC,14,TRBV7-2,.,.,TRBJ2-7
CASSSSGSVSSYNEQFF,TGTGCCAGCAGCTCGTCTGGTTCGGTGAGCTCCTACAATGAGCAGTTCTTC,17,TRBV9,.,.,TRBJ2-1
CASSQDYRSGTEAFF,TGCGCCAGCAGCCAAGATTACCGCAGCGGCACTGAAGCTTTCTTT,15,TRBV4-3,.,.,TRBJ1-1
CASSWISGTGNTEAFF,TGCGCCAGCAGCTGGATCTCCGGGACAGGCAACACTGAAGCTTTCTTT,16,TRBV5-1,.,TRBD1,TRBJ1-1
CASSWEGQGAYEQYF,TGTGCCAGCAGCTGGGAGGGACAGGGGGCTTACGAGCAGTACTTC,15,TRBV7-9,.,TRBD1,TRBJ2-7
CASSFRGGNTEAFF,TGTGCCAGCAGTTTTAGGGGAGGGAACACTGAAGCTTTCTTT,14,TRBV28,.,.,TRBJ1-1
CAWRAQPNTEAFF,TGTGCCTGGAGAGCACAGCCGAACACTGAAGCTTTCTTT,13,TRBV30,once,.,TRBJ1-1
CASAASPSYEQYF,TGTGCCAGCGCGGCGTCACCCTCCTACGAGCAGTACTTC,13,TRBV11-1,once,.,TRBJ2-7
CAWSPGPYTIYF,TGTGCCTGGAGTCCAGGTCCGTACACCATATATTTT,12,TRBV30,.,.,TRBJ1-3
CAISGTPGLAGGPREQFF,TGTGCCATATCCGGGACACCGGGACTAGCGGGAGGGCCAAGAGAGCAGTTCTTC,18,TRBV2,.,TRBD2,TRBJ2-1
CASSSQGAGEQYF,TGTGCCAGTAGTTCACAGGGGGCGGGCGAGCAGTACTTC,13,TRBV19,.,TRBD1,TRBJ2-7
CASSALDRLNTEAFF,TGTGCCAGCAGCGCCTTGGACAGACTGAACACTGAAGCTTTCTTT,15,TRBV9,.,.,TRBJ1-1
CASSPRLAGVGEQYF,TGCGCCAGCAGCCCACGACTAGCGGGAGTCGGCGAGCAGTACTTC,15,TRBV4-1,.,TRBD2,TRBJ2-7
CASSISGIHPFF,TGTGCCAGTAGTATAAGCGGGATTCACCCGTTCTTC,12,TRBV19,.,TRBD2,TRBJ2-1